The clone carrying this T cell receptor beta chain was observed a few times. This sample stems from a study of Graves' ophthalmopathy and Graves' hyperthyroidism. Scientists amplified the TCR beta CDR3 regions from RNA transcripts. The first-round RT-PCR employed HTBI primers together with the Qiagen OneStep RT-PCR kit. A multiplex PCR was then performed as the second round. MiXCR, applied by TCRdb to the multiplex PCR reads, yields one record per CDR3 protein. There are approximately 700,000 distinct CDR3 sequences in the sample; about 44% occur only once, and about 40% lies in the top ten. Trimming took off 2 bases at V and 4 bases at J, with 11 bases between the two ends. This CDR3 region has 14 residues.

Sample: peripheral blood. This clonotype was sampled from an adult man with Graves' ophthalmopathy. The rearrangement uses TRBV12-3 or TRBV12-4 and TRBJ2-5, with D perhaps matching TRBD1 (6 bases). The CDR3 sequence: CASSLNARGETQYF. The CDR3 DNA reads as TGTGCCAGCAGTTTAAATGCCAGGGGAGAGACCCAGTACTTC.